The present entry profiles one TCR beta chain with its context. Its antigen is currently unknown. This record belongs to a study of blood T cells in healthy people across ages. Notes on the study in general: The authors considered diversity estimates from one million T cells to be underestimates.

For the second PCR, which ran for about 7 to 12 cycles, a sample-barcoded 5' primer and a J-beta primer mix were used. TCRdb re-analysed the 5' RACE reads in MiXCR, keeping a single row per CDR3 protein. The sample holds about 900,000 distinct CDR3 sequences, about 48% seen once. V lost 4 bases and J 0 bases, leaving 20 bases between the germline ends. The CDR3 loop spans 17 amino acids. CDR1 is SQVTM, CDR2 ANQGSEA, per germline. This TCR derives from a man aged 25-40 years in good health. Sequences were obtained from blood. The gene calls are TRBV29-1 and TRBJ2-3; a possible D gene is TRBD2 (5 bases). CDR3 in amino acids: CSVAGKSVGGSTDTQYF. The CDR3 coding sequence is TGCAGCGTTGCCGGAAAGTCGGTGGGCGGGAGCACAGATACGCAGTATTTT.